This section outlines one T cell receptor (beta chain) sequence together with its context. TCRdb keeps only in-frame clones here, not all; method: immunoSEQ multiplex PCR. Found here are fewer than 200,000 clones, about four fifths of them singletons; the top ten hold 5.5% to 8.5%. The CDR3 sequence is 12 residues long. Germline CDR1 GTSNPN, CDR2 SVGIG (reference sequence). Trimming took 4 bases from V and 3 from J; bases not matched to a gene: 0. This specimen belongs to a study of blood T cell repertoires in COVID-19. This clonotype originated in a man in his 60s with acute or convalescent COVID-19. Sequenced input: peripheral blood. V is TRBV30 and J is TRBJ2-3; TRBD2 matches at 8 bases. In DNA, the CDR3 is TGTGCCTGGATAGCGGGAACAGATACGCAGTATTTT. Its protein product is CAWIAGTDTQYF.